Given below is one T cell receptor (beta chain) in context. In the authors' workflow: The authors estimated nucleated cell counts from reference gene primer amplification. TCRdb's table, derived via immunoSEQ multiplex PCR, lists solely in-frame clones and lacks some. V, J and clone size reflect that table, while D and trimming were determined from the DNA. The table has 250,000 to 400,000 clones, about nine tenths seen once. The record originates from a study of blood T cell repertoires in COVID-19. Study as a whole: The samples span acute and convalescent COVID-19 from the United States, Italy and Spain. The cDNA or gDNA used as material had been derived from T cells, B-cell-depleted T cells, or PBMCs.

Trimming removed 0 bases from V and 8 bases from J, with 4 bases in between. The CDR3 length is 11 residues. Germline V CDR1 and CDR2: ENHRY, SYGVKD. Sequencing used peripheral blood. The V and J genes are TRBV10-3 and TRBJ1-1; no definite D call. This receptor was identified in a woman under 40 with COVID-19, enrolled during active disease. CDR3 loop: CAISESTEAFF. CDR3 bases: TGTGCCATCAGTGAGTCCACAGAAGCTTTCTTT.